What follows is one T cell receptor (beta chain) and its context. Its target is unknown. The source of the sample is a study of blood T cells in healthy people across ages. Study conclusions and caveats: TCR beta diversity correlated strongly with naive T cell percentage.

Through a sample-barcoded 5' primer and a J-beta primer mix, a second PCR was run for roughly 6 to 12 cycles. TCRdb itself ran the 5' RACE reads through MiXCR, one entry per CDR3 protein. The table lists approximately 800,000 distinct CDR3 sequences, roughly 25% of them singletons. There are 14 residues in the CDR3. Looked up from germline, CDR1 is GTSNPN and CDR2 is SVGIG (reference sequence). Isolated PBMCs totaled at least 6.5 million in each sample. No fewer than 5.5 micrograms of total RNA were isolated from every sample. This same sample was also taken into another study, of T cells of mothers and their children.

The receptor comes from a boy between 10 and 17 years old in good health. The sequenced material came from blood. The V call is TRBV30, the J call TRBJ2-5, with D possibly matching TRBD1 (5 bases). The assigned J gene may be wrong: the sequence end matches TRBJ2-7 better. The CDR3 protein is CAWSRYLGHYEQYF. The CDR3, as DNA: TGTGCCTGGAGCCGTTATTTAGGACACTACGAGCAGTACTTC.